These 15 T cell receptor beta chains share one sample of origin, sequenced in a study of blood T cells in healthy people across ages. A second about 7 to 12 cycle PCR used barcoded and J-beta primers. TCRdb passed the 5' RACE reads through MiXCR, listing each CDR3 protein once. In the table there are 1,500,000 or so distinct CDR3 sequences, approximately 59% of which are singletons. Source material: blood. The receptor set was obtained from a man younger than 30 in good health.

The chain uses TRBV20-1 and TRBJ2-5; D call uncertain. Germline loops: CDR1 DFQATT, CDR2 SNEGSKA (reference sequence). The CDR3 loop spans 15 amino acids. V was shortened by 6 bases and J by 2 bases, with 19 bases between the two germline ends. The CDR3 nucleotides are TGCAGTGCCCAGAGTTCCGGTTTTTGGCAAGAGACCCAGTACTTC. This gives the protein CSAQSSGFWQETQYF.

V gene TRBV6-5 combines with J gene TRBJ2-5, with D hard to call. Germline V gene sequence: CDR1 MNHEY, CDR2 SVGAGI. This CDR3 region has 15 residues. Deletions cut 0 bases from V and 11 bases from J, with 19 bases between. Here the CDR3 DNA reads TGTGCCAGCAGTTACTCGAGCTATGTTCCGAAGGAGCAGTACTTC. The encoded protein is CASSYSSYVPKEQYF.

The chain combines TRBV12-3 or TRBV12-4 with TRBJ2-7, with 7 bases fitting TRBD2. J was trimmed by 5 bases and V by 3 bases; bases with no gene match: 13. There are 16 residues in the CDR3. CDR3 coding DNA: TGTGCCAGCAGTTTTGGGGCGGGAGTCATAATCCACGAGCAGTACTTC. It is translated as CASSFGAGVIIHEQYF.

This clonotype has just a few counts. This chain uses TRBV5-1 with TRBJ2-5; D remains ambiguous. The CDR3 covers 15 residues. The V gene's germline CDR1 is SGHRS and CDR2 YFSETQ. Trimming removed 0 bases at V and 1 base at J, with 10 bases between. Written as DNA, the CDR3 is TGCGCCAGCAGCTTGGAAATAGGCTTCCAAGAGACCCAGTACTTC. This sequence encodes CASSLEIGFQETQYF.

The gene calls are TRBV14 and TRBJ2-6; no firm D call. Germline V gives CDR1 SGHDN, CDR2 FVKESK. Trimming shortened V by 1 base and J by 2 bases, and 12 bases separated the two germline ends. This CDR3 has 17 amino acids. The CDR3 region is CASSQVGGFPGANVLTF. The CDR3, as DNA: TGTGCCAGCAGCCAAGTCGGTGGATTCCCTGGGGCCAACGTCCTGACTTTC.

V usage is TRBV12-3 or TRBV12-4 and J usage is TRBJ2-3; D uncertain. V lost 3 bases and J lost 6, with 13 bases in between. The CDR3 loop spans 14 amino acids. This chain's CDR3 is CASSLRDKVDTQYF. Here the CDR3 DNA reads TGTGCCAGCAGTTTGCGAGACAAGGTGGATACGCAGTATTTT.

V gene TRBV29-1 combines with J gene TRBJ2-2, with 8 bases aligning to TRBD1. J lost 7 bases, V lost 7 bases, and 5 bases had no gene match. This CDR3 has 12 residues. CDR1 SQVTM and CDR2 ANQGSEA come from the germline V gene. CDR3 sequence reads: CSGSQGDGELFF. The CDR3 region has the DNA TGCAGCGGCTCACAGGGGGACGGGGAGCTGTTTTTT.

Note on this clonotype: An end of the junction does not agree with germline; a read error may underlie this. The chain is built from TRBV4-2 and TRBJ2-1; TRBD2 aligns across 8 bases. The CDR3 runs to 15 residues. Germline V CDR1 and CDR2: LGHNA, YNFKEQ. Here the CDR3 DNA reads TGTCCCAGCAGCCAAGATTGGGCGGGGGGCAATGAGCAGTTCTTC. This translates into CPSSQDWAGGNEQFF.

This clonotype occurred a few times. The chain is built from TRBV29-1 and TRBJ1-1; 9 bases line up with TRBD1. The CDR3 is 12 residues long. V trimming: 4 bases; J trimming: 6 bases; junction bases outside the gene matches: 3. The V gene's germline CDR1 is SQVTM and CDR2 ANQGSEA. CDR3 amino acids: CSVGDRAAEAFF. The DNA for the CDR3 is TGCAGCGTTGGGGACAGGGCGGCTGAAGCTTTCTTT. Drawing the rest from reference TRBV29-1 and TRBJ1-1, the complete variable domain is SAVISQKPSRDICQRGTSLTIQCQVDSQVTMMFWYRQQPGQSLTLIATANQGSEATYESGFVIDKFPISRPNLTFSTLTVSNMSPEDSSIYLCSVGDRAAEAFFGQGTRLTVV.

The chain links TRBV6-5 to TRBJ2-7; perhaps TRBD2 as D (6 bases). The CDR3 extends over 15 amino acids. The germline V gene encodes CDR1 MNHEY and CDR2 SVGAGI. Trimming cost V 0 bases and J 2 bases, with 11 bases left between them. The CDR3 DNA is TGTGCCAGCAGTTACTCACTAGCTCCCGCCTACGAGCAGTACTTC. This translates into CASSYSLAPAYEQYF.

The chain carries TRBV7-2 and TRBJ2-4; D gene uncertain. This CDR3 has 13 amino acids. Trimming cost V 6 bases and J 7 bases, with 13 bases left between them. In germline, CDR1 is SGHTA, CDR2 FQGNSA. CDR3 sequence: CASRKTAANIQYF. The CDR3, as DNA: TGTGCCAGCAGGAAGACTGCAGCGAACATTCAGTACTTC.

This clonotype occurred a few times. The J gene is TRBJ1-2, the V gene TRBV5-1; tentatively, D is TRBD1 (5 bases). Looked up from germline, CDR1 is SGHRS and CDR2 is YFSETQ. The length of the CDR3 is 13 residues. The V end was cut by 4 bases, the J end by 8 bases, with 15 bases between. The CDR3 DNA sequence: TGCGCCAGCAGCGATACTACAGGAGGCGGCTACACCTTC. Translated: CASSDTTGGGYTF.

This clonotype occurred a few times. The chain combines TRBV3-1 with TRBJ2-1; TRBD2 matches 12 bases. The CDR3 runs to 14 residues. V shed 0 bases and J 15 bases; nucleotides not matched to a gene: 6. Germline CDR1 is LGHDT and CDR2 is YNNKEL (reference sequence). The DNA of the CDR3 is TGTGCCAGCAGCCAAGATCCTAGCGGGAGGGCCGGGTTCTTC. Its protein product is CASSQDPSGRAGFF.

V and J are TRBV4-2 and TRBJ1-3, with D maybe TRBD1 (5 bases). The germline V gene has CDR1 LGHNA and CDR2 YNFKEQ. The CDR3 is 14 residues long. V shed 2 bases and J shed 14 bases, with 19 bases lying between them. CDR3 protein: CASSQTHAGPGVYF. DNA of the CDR3: TGTGCCAGCAGCCAAACTCACGCAGGGCCGGGGGTATATTTT.

The table lists this clonotype with a count of one. V is TRBV10-3 and J is TRBJ2-5, with D unresolved. This CDR3 comprises 14 residues. Germline CDR1 reads ENHRY; CDR2 reads SYGVKD. Trimming removed 2 bases at V and 4 bases at J, with 11 bases between. CDR3 coding DNA: TGTGCCATCAGTGAGACGCTCCCCGGAGAGACCCAGTACTTC. It codes for CAISETLPGETQYF.